Following are 5 T cell receptor beta chains from one sample sequenced in a study of cytomegalovirus exposure and HLA in healthy donors. Measured with immunoSEQ multiplex PCR; TCRdb has only the in-frame clones, and not every one. The sample includes approximately 160,000 clones, just under 90% seen only once; the top ten take 4.2%. Specimen: PBMCs. The receptor set was obtained from a man aged 18 to 29 in good health and CMV-seropositive.

This chain uses TRBV5-4 with TRBJ2-7; 11 bases align to TRBD2. After removal of 3 bases from V and 4 bases from J, the junction contained 3 bases not matched to a gene. The CDR3 extends over 14 amino acids. Germline V gene sequence: CDR1 SGHNT, CDR2 YYREEE (reference sequence). The CDR3 coding sequence is TGTGCCAGCAGCTCCACTAGCGGGAGTTACGAGCAGTACTTC. It translates to CASSSTSGSYEQYF. Together with reference TRBV5-4 and TRBJ2-7, the CDR3 gives the full variable domain: ETGVTQSPTHLIKTRGQQVTLRCSSQSGHNTVSWYQQALGQGPQFIFQYYREEENGRGNFPPRFSGLQFPNYSSELNVNALELDDSALYLCASSSTSGSYEQYFGPGTRLTVT.

This clone was detected once. This chain joins TRBV7-2 and TRBJ2-1; TRBD1 aligns across 8 bases. The CDR3 has 14 residues. CDR1 and CDR2 from the germline V gene are SGHTA and FQGNSA. J was trimmed by 5 bases and V by 1 base; bases with no gene match: 1. The CDR3 protein is CASSLVQGDNEQFF. Written as DNA, the CDR3 is TGTGCCAGCAGCTTAGTACAGGGGGACAATGAGCAGTTCTTC.

The CDR3 is CATSHRAGANVLTF. CDR3 DNA sequence: TGTGCCACCTCACACAGGGCCGGGGCCAACGTCCTGACTTTC. This chain uses TRBV19 with TRBJ2-6, with D possibly TRBD1 on 6 matching bases. V was shortened by 10 bases and J by 4 bases, with 14 bases between the two germline ends. The CDR3 consists of 14 residues. The V gene's germline CDR1 is LNHDA and CDR2 SQIVND (reference sequence).

This chain links TRBV30 with TRBJ2-7; 9 bases are a match to TRBD2. V was clipped by 3 bases and J by 6 bases; unmatched bases: 3. This CDR3 contains 12 residues. The germline V gene encodes CDR1 GTSNPN and CDR2 SVGIG (reference sequence). In DNA form, the CDR3 reads TGTGCCTGGAGGCGGGAGGGTATCGAGCAGTACTTC. This sequence encodes CAWRREGIEQYF.

The chain recombines TRBV30 with TRBJ2-1, with a tentative D call TRBD1 (6 bases). In germline, CDR1 is GTSNPN, CDR2 SVGIG (reference sequence). The CDR3 runs to 15 residues. Trimming removed 5 bases from V and 1 base from J, with 15 bases in between. This chain's CDR3 is CAWGSKGESYNEQFF. CDR3 coding DNA: TGTGCCTGGGGATCTAAGGGGGAGTCCTACAATGAGCAGTTCTTC.